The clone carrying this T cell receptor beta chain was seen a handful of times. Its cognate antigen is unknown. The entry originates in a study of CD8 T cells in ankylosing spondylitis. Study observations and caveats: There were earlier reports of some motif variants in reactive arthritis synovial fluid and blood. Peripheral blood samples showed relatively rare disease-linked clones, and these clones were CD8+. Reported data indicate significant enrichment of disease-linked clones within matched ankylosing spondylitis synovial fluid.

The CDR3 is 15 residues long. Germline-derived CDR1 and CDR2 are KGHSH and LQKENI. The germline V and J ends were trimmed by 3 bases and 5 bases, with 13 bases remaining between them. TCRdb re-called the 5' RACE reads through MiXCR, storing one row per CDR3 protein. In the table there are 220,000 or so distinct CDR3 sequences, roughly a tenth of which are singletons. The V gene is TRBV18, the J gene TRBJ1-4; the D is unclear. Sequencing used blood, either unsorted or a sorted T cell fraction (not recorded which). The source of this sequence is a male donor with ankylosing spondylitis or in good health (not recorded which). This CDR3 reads CASSPQRTWNEKLFF. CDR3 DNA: TGTGCCAGCTCACCCCAAAGGACGTGGAATGAAAAACTGTTTTTT. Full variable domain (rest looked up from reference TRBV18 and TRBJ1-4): NAGVMQNPRHLVRRRGQEARLRCSPMKGHSHVYWYRQLPEEGLKFMVYLQKENIIDESGMPKERFSAEFPKEGPSILRIQQVVRGDSAAYFCASSPQRTWNEKLFFGSGTQLSVL.